This T cell receptor beta chain was recovered during a study of T cell repertoires in cytomegalovirus infection (dated by TCRdb to about 2019). Turning to the overall study: Donor HLA type was relevant to the analysis, because carriage of CMV infection together with the matching HLA type was indicated by public TCR beta signatures. What the authors observed across the whole study: In both this cohort and an independent cohort of more than 350 donors, the cumulative frequency of public TCR beta family members distinguished carriers of CMV infection plus the relevant HLA type. The ex vivo response was dominated by HLA-C-restricted CMV-specific TCR beta clonotypes, which also provided the single most frequent clonotype in two of eight donors.

As regards this clonotype: There is no known antigen for this receptor. The sample holds no much larger clone one base away, and base qualities are not on file.

Compared with germline, V lacks 6 bases and J lacks 7 bases; bases without a gene match: 12. The CDR3 has 15 amino acids, counting the end cysteine and phenylalanine. Only the CDR3 part of the read is kept: 45 bases, read in frame from the first base. CDR1 and CDR2, per the germline V gene (reference sequence), are SGHNT and YYREEE. For sequencing, an Illumina HiSeq 1500 was employed. TCRdb ran its own pipeline on the public reads, namely fastp trimming at Q25 and MiXCR clone calling, and kept in-frame beta chains. Every entry covers one CDR3 protein and lists the most common genes and DNA from its rows. Across this sample there are about 530,000 distinct CDR3 sequences, with about 26% seen only once. Roughly an eighth of the sample comes from the top ten.

Material for sequencing was PBMCs. In this chain, TRBV5-4 is recombined with TRBJ1-4; TRBD1 aligns with 7 central bases. This clonotype originated in a human donor in good health (CMV status not recorded). Some clones in this sample may be carry-over from other donors' samples. The CDR3 protein sequence reads: CASTTGPGGGEKLFF. The DNA sequence is as follows: TGTGCCAGCACAACGGGCCCAGGGGGAGGTGAAAAACTGTTTTTT.